The source of this T cell receptor beta chain is a study of post-analysis software for immune sequencing data. Study-wide background: Relapsing-remitting, secondary progressive and progressive-relapsing multiple sclerosis were all included among the disease courses.

The ends lost 5 bases at V and 3 bases at J; junction bases unmatched: 4. Germline-derived CDR1 and CDR2 are MNHEY and SVGAGI. This CDR3 spans 14 amino acids. Study-wide results and limits: When the samples were clustered directly with F measure, those that had been prepared in the same batch showed strong co-clustering. Controls showed lower frequencies than patients for a few TRBV segments, and TRBV5-6, TRBV5-1 and TRBV20-1 were among these. For normalized Chao1 diversity, multiple sclerosis patients scored significantly lower than controls did.

Presence of unique molecular identifiers characterized the TCR beta cDNA libraries. TCRdb reprocessed the PCR reads via MiXCR and lists one record per CDR3 protein. In the table there are 650,000 to 850,000 distinct CDR3 sequences, around 53% of which are singletons. The table lists this clonotype with a few counts. Its specificity is not known. V and J are TRBV6-5 and TRBJ2-7; 10 bases are shared with TRBD2. This sequence was found in a girl between 5 and 17 years old with multiple sclerosis. Sequencing input: blood. This CDR3 is CASSPGTSDYEQYF. CDR3 bases: TGTGCCAGCAGTCCCGGGACTAGCGACTACGAGCAGTACTTC.